These T cell receptor beta chains were read from a single sample in a study of T cell changes during pregnancy in multiple sclerosis. The repertoire was sequenced with immunoSEQ multiplex PCR; TCRdb's copy has only in-frame clones and lacks some. This sample has roughly 36,000 clones, with around 91% found just once. The specimen comprised CD8+ T cells from peripheral blood mononuclear cells, sampled in the second trimester of pregnancy. These receptors came from a female donor with multiple sclerosis, enrolled in a pregnancy study. Each CDR3 is given with its conserved first and last residue. D genes are given only for firm matches. Clone size is stated in some rows and not others, as once, few, many or a class when expanded.

clone size: NA; J gene: TRBJ2-7; V gene: TRBV4-1; D gene: TRBD2; CDR3 protein: CASSQDSPSGYEQYF; CDR3 DNA: TGCGCCAGCAGCCAAGATTCGCCTAGCGGCTACGAGCAGTACTTC
clone size: NA; J gene: TRBJ2-7; V gene: TRBV11-2; D gene: NA; CDR3 protein: CASSPRVGQYEQYF; CDR3 DNA: TGTGCCAGCAGCCCCAGGGTCGGACAATACGAGCAGTACTTC
clone size: NA; J gene: TRBJ1-2; V gene: TRBV19; D gene: TRBD1; CDR3 protein: CASSIATPDPVWQGERSYGYTF; CDR3 DNA: TGTGCCAGTAGTATAGCCACTCCTGATCCGGTGTGGCAGGGGGAAAGGTCCTATGGCTACACCTTC
clone size: once; J gene: TRBJ2-1; V gene: TRBV7-8; D gene: TRBD2; CDR3 protein: CASSLQTGLHYNEQFF; CDR3 DNA: TGTGCCAGCAGCTTACAAACGGGACTACATTACAATGAGCAGTTCTTC
clone size: NA; J gene: TRBJ2-1; V gene: TRBV6-1; D gene: NA; CDR3 protein: CASSLDGSSYNEQFF; CDR3 DNA: TGTGCCAGCTCCCTGGACGGGAGCTCCTACAATGAGCAGTTCTTC
clone size: NA; J gene: TRBJ1-3; V gene: TRBV9; D gene: NA; CDR3 protein: CASSPLGGAGNTIYF; CDR3 DNA: TGTGCCAGCAGCCCACTAGGAGGGGCTGGAAACACCATATATTTT
clone size: few; J gene: TRBJ1-1; V gene: TRBV10-3; D gene: TRBD1; CDR3 protein: CAMKQGGHTEAFF; CDR3 DNA: TGTGCCATGAAACAGGGGGGACACACTGAAGCTTTCTTT
clone size: NA; J gene: TRBJ2-5; V gene: TRBV30; D gene: NA; CDR3 protein: CAWRAGTQETQYF; CDR3 DNA: TGTGCCTGGAGGGCGGGGACTCAAGAGACCCAGTACTTC
clone size: NA; J gene: TRBJ1-1; V gene: TRBV30; D gene: NA; CDR3 protein: CAWSVSVLNTEAFF; CDR3 DNA: TGTGCCTGGAGTGTATCGGTCTTGAACACTGAAGCTTTCTTT
clone size: once; J gene: TRBJ2-7; V gene: TRBV11-3; D gene: NA; CDR3 protein: CASSLATTGSYEQYF; CDR3 DNA: TGTGCCAGCAGCTTAGCCACTACAGGGTCCTACGAGCAGTACTTC
clone size: NA; J gene: TRBJ2-2; V gene: TRBV5-1; D gene: TRBD1; CDR3 protein: CASSLYGTGSTGELFF; CDR3 DNA: TGCGCCAGCAGCTTATATGGGACAGGGAGCACCGGGGAGCTGTTTTTT
clone size: NA; J gene: TRBJ2-7; V gene: TRBV7-2; D gene: TRBD1; CDR3 protein: CASTQGTGVGEQYF; CDR3 DNA: TGTGCCAGCACCCAGGGGACAGGGGTCGGCGAGCAGTACTTC
clone size: NA; J gene: TRBJ2-2; V gene: TRBV4-1; D gene: TRBD1; CDR3 protein: CASSQDPTGGFYANTGELFF; CDR3 DNA: TGCGCCAGCAGCCAAGATCCGACAGGGGGATTTTACGCGAACACCGGGGAGCTGTTTTTT
clone size: NA; J gene: TRBJ2-3; V gene: TRBV4-1; D gene: NA; CDR3 protein: CASSQEGGGKPPDTQYF; CDR3 DNA: TGCGCCAGCAGCCAAGAAGGTGGCGGAAAACCACCGGATACGCAGTATTTT
clone size: NA; J gene: TRBJ2-7; V gene: TRBV4-1; D gene: NA; CDR3 protein: CASSHLGSSYEQYF; CDR3 DNA: TGCGCCAGCAGCCATCTGGGGAGCTCCTACGAGCAGTACTTC
clone size: NA; J gene: TRBJ2-1; V gene: TRBV27; D gene: NA; CDR3 protein: CASRQTRNDEQFF; CDR3 DNA: TGTGCCAGCCGCCAGACTAGGAACGATGAGCAGTTCTTC
clone size: NA; J gene: TRBJ1-1; V gene: TRBV2; D gene: NA; CDR3 protein: CASRDKQGGGAFF; CDR3 DNA: TGTGCCAGCAGGGATAAACAGGGCGGGGGGGCTTTCTTT
clone size: NA; J gene: TRBJ2-1; V gene: TRBV5-1; D gene: TRBD2; CDR3 protein: CASSLGTSGPYNEQFF; CDR3 DNA: TGCGCCAGCAGCTTGGGGACTAGCGGGCCCTACAATGAGCAGTTCTTC
clone size: NA; J gene: TRBJ1-1; V gene: TRBV19; D gene: NA; CDR3 protein: CASSMGHVRTEAFF; CDR3 DNA: TGTGCCAGTAGTATGGGGCATGTGAGGACTGAAGCTTTCTTT
clone size: NA; J gene: TRBJ2-1; V gene: TRBV11-2; D gene: TRBD2; CDR3 protein: CASSSLNSGSKGDEQFF; CDR3 DNA: TGTGCCAGCAGCTCCTTAAATAGCGGGAGTAAGGGGGATGAGCAGTTCTTC
clone size: NA; J gene: TRBJ2-1; V gene: TRBV19; D gene: NA; CDR3 protein: CASSIPLDNEQFF; CDR3 DNA: TGTGCCAGTAGTATCCCCCTTGACAATGAGCAGTTCTTC
clone size: NA; J gene: TRBJ2-7; V gene: TRBV5-6; D gene: TRBD1; CDR3 protein: CASSTTGTGGYEQYF; CDR3 DNA: TGTGCCAGCAGCACTACCGGGACAGGGGGATACGAGCAGTACTTC